A single sample gave rise to the 19 T cell receptor beta chains below, sequenced in a study of control samples from healthy donors and cancer patients. The method was immunoSEQ multiplex PCR; TCRdb's version includes in-frame clones alone and lacks a portion of them. The sample yields just over 150,000 clones, about 93% seen once. Source material: blood. Receptors originate from a middle-aged man in good health.

A single count supports this clone. The same CDR3 also results from other DNA sequences found in this sample. V gene TRBV5-1 combines with J gene TRBJ1-6; D is unresolved. Germline CDR1 reads SGHRS; CDR2 reads YFSETQ. The CDR3 spans 14 residues. Trimming left V 0 bases short and J 5 bases short, with 6 bases between. DNA for the CDR3: TGCGCCAGCAGCTTGGAACAGAATAATTCACCCCTCCACTTT. Its translation: CASSLEQNNSPLHF.

The chain links TRBV6-1 to TRBJ2-1; a possible D gene is TRBD2 (5 bases). The V and J ends lost 6 bases and 7 bases respectively, with 16 bases between them. In germline, CDR1 is MNHNS, CDR2 SASEGT. This CDR3 region has 14 residues. The CDR3 loop reads CASRTSDLPNEQFF. The CDR3 nucleotides read TGTGCCAGCAGAACCTCGGACTTGCCGAATGAGCAGTTCTTC.

The chain uses TRBV4-1 and TRBJ2-2; D is possibly TRBD2 (5 bases). With 0 bases removed from V and 5 bases from J, the gap between germline ends came to 10 bases. The CDR3 runs to 15 residues. Germline loops: CDR1 MGHRA, CDR2 YSYEKL. For the CDR3, the DNA is TGCGCCAGCAGCCAAGATCCTAGAGGGACCGGGGAGCTGTTTTTT. Translating it yields CASSQDPRGTGELFF.

The rearrangement links TRBV18 to TRBJ1-1; D uncertain. Trimming removed 4 bases at V and 1 base at J, with 13 bases between. CDR3 size: 15 residues. Germline loops: CDR1 KGHSH, CDR2 LQKENI. CDR3 DNA: TGTGCCAGCTCACAGGGCCGGGTGGGGAACACTGAAGCTTTCTTT. It is translated as CASSQGRVGNTEAFF.

The genes are TRBV6-5 and TRBJ2-7, with 11 bases aligning to TRBD2. With 6 bases clipped from V and 6 bases from J, the junction kept 7 bases outside the gene matches. Germline V gene sequence: CDR1 MNHEY, CDR2 SVGAGI. This CDR3 is built from 14 residues. CDR3 coding DNA: TGTGCCAGCAGACTAGCGGGAGCAACGCGCGAGCAGTACTTC. Translation: CASRLAGATREQYF.

By frequency in the sample, this clone is large. This chain connects TRBV11-3 to TRBJ2-2; 8 bases align to TRBD1. Germline CDR1 is SGHNT and CDR2 is YENEEA. This CDR3 has 16 residues. The V and J ends lost 8 bases and 3 bases, in that order; junction bases with no gene match: 11. This CDR3 reads CASGGDRMGDTGELFF. CDR3 DNA sequence: TGTGCCAGCGGAGGGGACAGGATGGGAGACACCGGGGAGCTGTTTTTT.

The chain employs TRBV5-1 and TRBJ2-3; 11 positions match TRBD2. V lost 4 bases and J lost 4; bases outside the gene matches: 5. The CDR3 is 15 amino acids. Germline values: CDR1 SGHRS, CDR2 YFSETQ. CDR3 coding DNA: TGCGCCAGCAGCCGACTAGCGGGACAATCAGATACGCAGTATTTT. Translation gives CASSRLAGQSDTQYF.

V usage is TRBV7-3 and J usage is TRBJ2-5, with 7 bases identical to TRBD1. The CDR3 has 13 residues. With V trimmed by 4 bases and J by 4 bases, 3 bases remained unmatched. Germline V CDR1 and CDR2: SGHTA, FQGTGA. The CDR3 protein is CASSSTGRETQYF. CDR3 in DNA: TGTGCCAGCAGCTCGACAGGGAGAGAGACCCAGTACTTC.

The chain uses TRBV11-2 and TRBJ1-1; no reliable D call. The ends were cut back, 5 bases at V and 1 base at J, with 14 bases in the middle. This CDR3 region has 15 residues. Per the germline V gene, CDR1 is SGHAT and CDR2 is FQNNGV. The CDR3 reads CASSKEGHRNTEAFF. The CDR3 DNA follows: TGTGCCAGCAGCAAAGAGGGCCATAGGAACACTGAAGCTTTCTTT. The full variable domain, in which reference TRBV11-2 and TRBJ1-1 provide the parts outside the CDR3, is EAGVAQSPRYKIIEKRQSVAFWCNPISGHATLYWYQQILGQGPKLLIQFQNNGVVDDSQLPKDRFSAERLKGVDSTLKIQPAKLEDSAVYLCASSKEGHRNTEAFFGQGTRLTVV.

V usage is TRBV5-6 and J usage is TRBJ2-1; no clear D gene. This CDR3 region has 11 residues. With 0 bases removed from V and 15 bases from J, the gap between germline ends came to 10 bases. Germline-derived CDR1 and CDR2 are SGHDT and YYEEEE. This CDR3 is CASSLGRNPFF. Here the CDR3 DNA reads TGTGCCAGCAGCTTGGGGCGGAACCCGTTCTTC.

The V gene is TRBV10-1, the J gene TRBJ1-1; unclear D gene. The V and J ends lost 0 bases and 8 bases respectively, with 7 bases between them. This CDR3 spans 12 amino acids. The V gene's germline CDR1 is WNHNN and CDR2 SYGVQD (reference sequence). CDR3 loop: CASSESYGEAFF. The CDR3 nucleotides read TGCGCCAGCAGTGAGTCGTATGGGGAAGCTTTCTTT.

The V and J genes are TRBV9 and TRBJ2-7; D not resolved. From germline, CDR1 is SGDLS and CDR2 YYNGEE. The CDR3 runs 14 residues. V gave up 7 bases and J gave up 1 base, with 15 bases separating them. CDR3 in amino acids: CASSTGPISYEQYF. The CDR3 bases are TGTGCCAGCTCCACCGGGCCAATATCCTACGAGCAGTACTTC.

The chain uses TRBV15 and TRBJ1-1; D not certain. Trimming removed 0 bases at V and 0 bases at J, with 5 bases between. The CDR3 has 14 residues. Germline CDR1 is LNHNV and CDR2 is YYDKDF (reference sequence). The CDR3 nucleotides read TGTGCCACCAGCAGAGACAGGATGAACACTGAAGCTTTCTTT. Its protein product is CATSRDRMNTEAFF.

The V gene is TRBV28, the J gene TRBJ1-2; D may be TRBD1 (5 bases). V lost 4 bases to trimming and J lost 7 bases, with 13 bases between them. The CDR3 is made up of 13 amino acids. Germline V gives CDR1 MDHEN, CDR2 SYDVKM. The CDR3 nucleotides read TGTGCCAGCAGTTCCCCCCCCAGGGCTGGCTACACCTTC. It encodes CASSSPPRAGYTF.

The chain employs TRBV24-1 and TRBJ1-5, with 10 bases aligning to TRBD1. This CDR3 has 14 amino acids. Looked up from germline, CDR1 is KGHDR and CDR2 is SFDVKD. V lost 10 bases, J lost 6 bases, and 8 bases stayed unmatched. CDR3 in DNA: TGTGCCACATTAAGGACAGGGGGTCCTCAGCCCCAGCATTTT. As protein: CATLRTGGPQPQHF.

V and J are TRBV2 and TRBJ2-7, with a weak D call TRBD1 (6 bases). Trimming left V 9 bases short and J 5 bases short, with 14 bases between. Germline-derived CDR1 and CDR2 are SNHLY and FYNNEI. CDR3 length: 12 residues. The CDR3 nucleotides are TGTGCCAGGGGGGCAGGGTCCCACGAGCAGTACTTC. This translates into CARGAGSHEQYF.

CDR3 coding DNA: TGTGCCAGCAGTGAAGTAGGGGGCTACCCTCGGAATGAGCAGTTCTTC. This encodes CASSEVGGYPRNEQFF. J is TRBJ2-1 and V is TRBV6-4; 7 bases match TRBD1. Germline V gene data show CDR1 as MRHNA and CDR2 as SNTAGT. The CDR3 runs 16 residues. Unmatched junction bases numbered 12, after V lost 3 bases and J lost 7 bases.

The chain couples TRBV7-9 to TRBJ1-1; TRBD1 matches at 9 bases. The CDR3 has 15 amino acids. With V trimmed by 1 base and J by 5 bases, 5 bases remained unmatched. The germline V gene has CDR1 SEHNR and CDR2 FQNEAQ (reference sequence). The CDR3 sequence: CASSLGGQGETEAFF. For the CDR3, the DNA is TGTGCCAGCAGCTTAGGGGGACAGGGTGAGACTGAAGCTTTCTTT.

The gene calls are TRBV6-4 and TRBJ2-1; 11 nucleotides line up with TRBD1. V was pared by 3 bases and J by 3 bases, with 1 base of the junction left unmatched. Looked up from germline, CDR1 is MRHNA and CDR2 is SNTAGT. The CDR3 has 15 amino acids. In DNA, the CDR3 is TGTGCCAGCAGTGAGGGACAGGGGGACTACAATGAGCAGTTCTTC. Translation: CASSEGQGDYNEQFF.